This T cell receptor beta chain was observed in a study of Ad26.COV2.S vaccination and SARS-CoV-2 variants. Profiled with immunoSEQ multiplex PCR; TCRdb holds only in-frame clones, not every one. The sample records about 140,000 clones, approximately 90% being singletons. This CDR3 has 16 amino acids. Germline V gene lookup returns CDR1 SGHRS and CDR2 YFSETQ. V shed 4 bases and J 2 bases; nucleotides not matched to a gene: 5. Material: peripheral blood, obtained after recovery from COVID-19. This clonotype originated in a human donor who had recovered from COVID-19. The rearrangement links TRBV5-1 to TRBJ2-1; 11 bases fit TRBD2. The CDR3 protein is CASSHRTSGPYNEQFF. The CDR3 DNA is TGCGCCAGCAGCCATCGGACTAGCGGGCCCTACAATGAGCAGTTCTTC.